These T cell receptor beta chains were read from a single sample in a study of cytomegalovirus exposure and HLA in healthy donors. TCRdb's table, derived via immunoSEQ multiplex PCR, lists solely in-frame clones and lacks some. The table shows about 150,000 clones, with 94% occurring only once. The sequencing sample was made of PBMCs. Source of these receptors: a man aged 18 to 30 in good health and CMV-seropositive. Each CDR3 is given with its conserved first and last residue. D genes are given only for firm matches. Only part of the rows carry a size: once, few, many, or a class if the clone is expanded.

V gene: TRBV27; clone size: NA; J gene: TRBJ2-7; D gene: NA; CDR3 DNA: TGTGCCAGCAGCCCGGACAGAAACGAGCAGTACTTC; CDR3 protein: CASSPDRNEQYF
V gene: TRBV2; clone size: NA; J gene: TRBJ2-7; D gene: TRBD2; CDR3 DNA: TGTGCCAGCAGTGAAATACTAGCGGACTACGAGCAGTACTTC; CDR3 protein: CASSEILADYEQYF
V gene: TRBV2; clone size: NA; J gene: TRBJ2-2; D gene: TRBD1; CDR3 DNA: TGTGCCAGCATCGGGACAGGGGGGACCGGGGAGCTGTTTTTT; CDR3 protein: CASIGTGGTGELFF
V gene: TRBV10-3; clone size: NA; J gene: TRBJ2-5; D gene: NA; CDR3 DNA: TGTGCCATCAGGGCCGGCCAGGGAGGAACACAAGAGACCCAGTACTTC; CDR3 protein: CAIRAGQGGTQETQYF
V gene: TRBV28; clone size: NA; J gene: TRBJ2-7; D gene: NA; CDR3 DNA: TGTGCCAGCGGCCGGGACTCCACCTACGAGCAGTACTTC; CDR3 protein: CASGRDSTYEQYF
V gene: TRBV11-2; clone size: NA; J gene: TRBJ2-1; D gene: TRBD2; CDR3 DNA: TGTGCCAGCAGCTCGGGACTAGCGGGACCCTATAGCTCCTACAATGAGCAGTTCTTC; CDR3 protein: CASSSGLAGPYSSYNEQFF
V gene: TRBV6-1; clone size: NA; J gene: TRBJ1-5; D gene: TRBD1; CDR3 DNA: TGTGCCAGCAGCCTGGACAGGTCGTATCAGCCCCAGCATTTT; CDR3 protein: CASSLDRSYQPQHF
V gene: TRBV30; clone size: NA; J gene: TRBJ2-1; D gene: NA; CDR3 DNA: TGTGCCTGGAGTGTACCGGAGCTAGAGCAGTTCTTC; CDR3 protein: CAWSVPELEQFF
V gene: TRBV7-8; clone size: NA; J gene: TRBJ2-7; D gene: NA; CDR3 DNA: TGTGCCAGCAGCTTAGGACTAGGGATTGGCGACGAGCAGTACTTC; CDR3 protein: CASSLGLGIGDEQYF
V gene: TRBV6-6; clone size: NA; J gene: TRBJ2-3; D gene: TRBD2; CDR3 DNA: TGTGCCAGCAGACCGACTAGCGGGGCAGATACGCAGTATTTT; CDR3 protein: CASRPTSGADTQYF
V gene: TRBV2; clone size: NA; J gene: TRBJ2-7; D gene: TRBD1; CDR3 DNA: TGTGCCAGCAGGGGGACAGGGACCTACGAGCAGTACTTC; CDR3 protein: CASRGTGTYEQYF
V gene: TRBV5-1; clone size: NA; J gene: TRBJ2-7; D gene: TRBD2; CDR3 DNA: TGCGCCAGCTATGGGGGGGACGGCGGCCCCTACGAGCAGTACTTC; CDR3 protein: CASYGGDGGPYEQYF
V gene: TRBV11-3; clone size: NA; J gene: TRBJ2-5; D gene: NA; CDR3 DNA: TGTGCCAGCAGTTCAGCGGGCCGGGAGACCCAGTACTTC; CDR3 protein: CASSSAGRETQYF
V gene: TRBV6-1; clone size: NA; J gene: TRBJ2-1; D gene: NA; CDR3 DNA: TGTGCCAGCAGTCAGGGTAGCCCCTACAATGAGCAGTTCTTC; CDR3 protein: CASSQGSPYNEQFF
V gene: TRBV30; clone size: once; J gene: TRBJ2-7; D gene: NA; CDR3 DNA: TGTGCCTGGAGTCTCGGGGTTGGGTCCTACGAGCAGTACTTC; CDR3 protein: CAWSLGVGSYEQYF
V gene: TRBV27; clone size: NA; J gene: TRBJ1-4; D gene: NA; CDR3 DNA: TGTGCCAGCAGTTCGGGCAGGGGAATTGAAAAACTGTTTTTT; CDR3 protein: CASSSGRGIEKLFF
V gene: TRBV6-6; clone size: NA; J gene: TRBJ2-1; D gene: NA; CDR3 DNA: TGTGCCAGCAGTTCAGACAATGAGCAGTTCTTC; CDR3 protein: CASSSDNEQFF
V gene: TRBV13; clone size: NA; J gene: TRBJ1-4; D gene: TRBD1; CDR3 DNA: TGTGCCAGCAGCCCTCAGGGGACAGATAATGAAAAACTGTTTTTT; CDR3 protein: CASSPQGTDNEKLFF
V gene: TRBV2; clone size: NA; J gene: TRBJ2-1; D gene: TRBD2; CDR3 DNA: TGTGCCAGCAGTCGGACTAGCGGGAGAAGCAATGAGCAGTTCTTC; CDR3 protein: CASSRTSGRSNEQFF
V gene: TRBV6-1; clone size: NA; J gene: TRBJ1-3; D gene: NA; CDR3 DNA: TGTGCCAGCAGTGAAGCCAGGTCAAGTGGAAACACCATATATTTT; CDR3 protein: CASSEARSSGNTIYF
V gene: TRBV2; clone size: NA; J gene: TRBJ2-5; D gene: TRBD1; CDR3 DNA: TGTGCCAGCACCAAAGAGGGAGACAGGGGTGAGACCCAGTACTTC; CDR3 protein: CASTKEGDRGETQYF
V gene: TRBV6-1; clone size: NA; J gene: TRBJ2-2; D gene: NA; CDR3 DNA: TGTGCCAGACTGACCCAGGGATTGACCGGGGAGCTGTTTTTT; CDR3 protein: CARLTQGLTGELFF
V gene: TRBV30; clone size: NA; J gene: TRBJ1-3; D gene: TRBD1; CDR3 DNA: TGTGCCTGGAGTGTAGAGGGGGCAAAGGGAAACACCATATATTTT; CDR3 protein: CAWSVEGAKGNTIYF
V gene: TRBV5-1; clone size: NA; J gene: TRBJ2-7; D gene: TRBD1; CDR3 DNA: TGCGCCAGCAGCGGGACAGGGGGCTTGGAGCAGTACTTC; CDR3 protein: CASSGTGGLEQYF
V gene: TRBV6-1; clone size: NA; J gene: TRBJ1-4; D gene: NA; CDR3 DNA: TGTGCCAGCAGGCAGGGAGGTACTAATGAAAAACTGTTTTTT; CDR3 protein: CASRQGGTNEKLFF
V gene: TRBV28; clone size: NA; J gene: TRBJ2-5; D gene: TRBD2; CDR3 DNA: TGTGCCAGCAGCCCAGGACTAGCGGGAGGTGTAGAGACCCAGTACTTC; CDR3 protein: CASSPGLAGGVETQYF
V gene: TRBV19; clone size: NA; J gene: TRBJ2-1; D gene: NA; CDR3 DNA: TGTGCCAGTAGTATCTTTGGGAGTGAGCAGTTCTTC; CDR3 protein: CASSIFGSEQFF
V gene: TRBV27; clone size: NA; J gene: TRBJ1-1; D gene: NA; CDR3 DNA: TGTGCCAGCAGTTTAGGGGGGTCGACTGAAGCTTTCTTT; CDR3 protein: CASSLGGSTEAFF
V gene: TRBV4-1; clone size: NA; J gene: TRBJ1-5; D gene: NA; CDR3 DNA: TGCGCCAGCAGCCAAGCCAACCGAGAGGAGTATCAGCCCCAGCATTTT; CDR3 protein: CASSQANREEYQPQHF